This T cell receptor (beta chain) appears in the sequencing data of a study of vaccination effects on CD4 cells after COVID-19. On the study more broadly: Median timing of post-vaccine samples was 72 days after the second dose. Study conclusions and caveats: Few convalescent patients, and no early post-infection timepoints, were available to the study. Marked clonal contraction was seen in infection- and vaccine-induced clones late after vaccination.

Sequencing in the ViraFEST assay came after antigen-specific CD4+ T cells had been expanded with viral peptide pools, which were used to stimulate PBMC. Cells that had been cultured for about 10 days were the source of isolated CD4+ T cells. The participants, recipients of two vaccine doses, got either BNT162b2 or mRNA-1273. This table comes from immunoSEQ multiplex PCR, and its TCRdb copy is limited to in-frame clones, with some not included. The sample shows tens of thousands of clones, around 78% of them seen only once. With regard to this clone: Its matching antigen is unknown.

V dropped 4 bases and J dropped 4; count of bases not matched to a gene: 6. The CDR3 has 15 residues. Germline values: CDR1 MNHNY, CDR2 SVGAGI (reference sequence). This receptor was taken from a human donor who received a COVID-19 vaccine. This specimen consisted of CD4+ T cells from PBMCs cultured with HCoV-229E spike peptides, obtained after COVID-19 vaccination. J is TRBJ2-1 and V is TRBV6-6; the match to TRBD1 covers 8 bases. The CDR3 DNA follows: TGTGCCAGCAGTTCTCCGGACAGGGAGTACAATGAGCAGTTCTTC. Its translation: CASSSPDREYNEQFF.